The 9 T cell receptor beta chains below were found in one sample sequenced in a study of CD8 T cells in Susac syndrome. The RNA, about 0.45 to 1 ug, was put through reverse transcription using random hexamers. In TCRdb, the immunoSEQ multiplex PCR reads were re-called with MiXCR into one record per CDR3 protein. The sample has 65,000 to 85,000 distinct CDR3 sequences; 90% to 95% are singletons. The sequencing sample was made of CD8+ T cells from PBMCs. The receptors were gathered from a human donor with Susac syndrome.

The V and J genes are TRBV20-1 and TRBJ2-3, with D possibly TRBD1 on 6 matching bases. Per the germline V gene, CDR1 is DFQATT and CDR2 is SNEGSKA (reference sequence). This CDR3 comprises 15 residues. V lost 3 bases, J lost 2 bases, and 15 bases lay in between. The CDR3 loop is CSARGALLVTDTQYF. CDR3 coding DNA: TGCAGTGCTAGGGGGGCCTTGTTGGTCACAGATACGCAGTATTTT.

A word on this clonotype: A junction end diverges from the germline sequence, so it may reflect a read error. The V and J genes are TRBV30 and TRBJ1-1; D remains unclear. Per germline, CDR1 GTSNPN and CDR2 SVGIG (reference sequence). The CDR3 totals 15 residues. CDR3 DNA: TGTGCCTGTACTCGGCCATTCGGTGAGAGCACTGAAGTTTTCTTT. Translating gives CACTRPFGESTEVFF.

The rearrangement uses TRBV12-3 or TRBV12-4 and TRBJ2-7, with 7 bases fitting TRBD1. J was trimmed by 7 bases and V by 7 bases; bases with no gene match: 10. This CDR3 has 13 amino acids. This chain's CDR3 is CASTPGQTLEQYF. Here the CDR3 DNA reads TGTGCCAGCACCCCGGGACAGACCCTAGAGCAGTACTTC.

The CDR3 nucleotides are TGTGCCAGCAGTTTCGGACTGATCAATCAGCCCCAGCATTTT. Its protein is CASSFGLINQPQHF. The gene calls are TRBV12-3 or TRBV12-4 and TRBJ1-5; D unresolved. This CDR3 region has 14 residues. The germline V and J ends were trimmed by 3 bases and 3 bases, with 9 bases remaining between them.

The V gene is TRBV3-1, the J gene TRBJ1-1; D unresolved. The CDR3 loop spans 14 amino acids. V dropped 0 bases and J dropped 6 bases, with 11 bases sitting between them. Germline V lookup: CDR1 LGHDT, CDR2 YNNKEL (reference sequence). The CDR3 is CASSQDPTWAEAFF. The CDR3 DNA reads as TGTGCCAGCAGCCAAGATCCGACTTGGGCTGAAGCTTTCTTT.

This clonotype was recorded only once. This chain connects TRBV7-2 to TRBJ2-3; 9 positions match TRBD2. Germline V lookup: CDR1 SGHTA, CDR2 FQGNSA. V shed 0 bases and J 1 base; nucleotides not matched to a gene: 2. CDR3 length: 16 residues. CDR3 in amino acids: CASSLARGRGTDTQYF. CDR3 in DNA: TGTGCCAGCAGCTTAGCCCGCGGGAGGGGCACAGATACGCAGTATTTT.

This clonotype has just one count. The chain employs TRBV2 and TRBJ1-4; D is unresolved. Germline V gives CDR1 SNHLY, CDR2 FYNNEI. Trimming removed 8 bases from V and 7 bases from J, with 17 bases in between. The CDR3 totals 14 residues. CDR3 region: CASFAGPFFEKLFF. The DNA for the CDR3 is TGTGCCAGCTTCGCCGGGCCCTTCTTTGAAAAACTGTTTTTT.

The chain employs TRBV7-2 and TRBJ1-2; weak D call: TRBD1 (6 bases). V was pared by 5 bases and J by 1 base, with 11 bases between. CDR1 and CDR2 (germline): SGHTA, FQGNSA. The CDR3 runs to 14 residues. The CDR3 DNA sequence: TGTGCCAGCAGCCACCGGACAGTTAACTATGGCTACACCTTC. Translation gives CASSHRTVNYGYTF.

The chain is built from TRBV28 and TRBJ2-1, with 14 bases that match TRBD2. CDR3 length equals 16 residues. V shed 10 bases, J shed 3 bases, and the junction held 8 bases outside the gene matches. Germline V lookup: CDR1 MDHEN, CDR2 SYDVKM. The CDR3 region is CATLTSGRENYNEQFF. CDR3 nucleotides: TGTGCCACTCTGACTAGCGGGAGGGAAAACTACAATGAGCAGTTCTTC.